This TCR beta chain was observed in a study of OX40 agonist ivuxolimab in advanced cancers. Overall study context: In this cohort, patients received ivuxolimab, an agonistic anti-OX40 (CD134) antibody. Study conclusions and caveats: In the 0.1 to 3.0 mg/kg range, CD4+ and CD8+ blood T cells had expanded clonally by week 6. Patients who responded partially at 0.1-3.0 mg/kg showed clonal expansion ranking among the lowest.

The data were produced by immunoSEQ multiplex PCR, yet TCRdb's version contains in-frame clones alone and is incomplete. The sample consists of fewer than 55,000 clones, around 80% of them appearing once. Concerning this clone itself: The antigen is undetermined.

The V gene end was trimmed by 6 bases and the J gene end by 0 bases; junction bases not matched to a gene: 1. Germline-derived CDR1 and CDR2 are SQVTM and ANQGSEA. The CDR3 consists of 13 residues. Source: CD4+ or CD8+ T cells sorted from blood, taken in a trial of the OX40 agonist ivuxolimab. The receptor was isolated from an adult with an advanced solid tumor such as melanoma, head and neck, liver or kidney cancer. V gene TRBV29-1 combines with J gene TRBJ2-2; 7 nucleotides agree with TRBD1. CDR3 coding DNA: TGCAGCGTCGGACAGGCGAACACCGGGGAGCTGTTTTTT. It is translated as CSVGQANTGELFF.